This T cell receptor (beta chain) derives from a study of cytomegalovirus exposure and HLA in healthy donors. Findings and caveats of the study: In a later analysis, donors in an Asian-associated ancestry cluster reportedly had fewer N-insertions in productive TCRs than the cohort mean. Apparent HLA restriction characterized most CMV-associated TCR beta chains in a later analysis.

Note on this clone: The antigen is not known.

13 Jbeta primers and 60 Vbeta primers were used for the PCR. Repertoires were generated with immunoSEQ multiplex PCR, while TCRdb's copy carries only in-frame clones and drops some. The sample lists approximately 300,000 clones; 75% to 90% were seen once. This clonotype was obtained from a girl aged 2 to 9 in good health and CMV-seronegative. Sequencing was performed on PBMCs.

The CDR3 sequence is CASSQNIPPIYF. CDR3 in DNA: TGTGCCAGCAGCCAAAATATTCCCCCCATATATTTT. The chain has TRBV14 and TRBJ1-3; no reliable D call. Trimming removed 2 bases from V and 11 bases from J, with 10 bases in between. The CDR3 loop spans 12 amino acids. Per germline, CDR1 SGHDN and CDR2 FVKESK. Based on the CDR3 plus reference TRBV14 and TRBJ1-3, the full variable domain is EAGVTQFPSHSVIEKGQTVTLRCDPISGHDNLYWYRRVMGKEIKFLLHFVKESKQDESGMPNNRFLAERTGGTYSTLKVQPAELEDSGVYFCASSQNIPPIYFGEGSWLTVV.